This passage covers 13 T cell receptor beta chains from one sample sequenced in a study of T cell repertoires in cytomegalovirus infection. A single record per CDR3 protein comes from TCRdb applying MiXCR to the reads. In the table there are around 630,000 distinct CDR3 sequences, approximately 25% of which are singletons. The specimen was CD8+ T cells from PBMCs. Receptor source: a human donor in good health (CMV status not recorded). Some clones in this sample may be carry-over from other donors' samples.

The V call is TRBV14, the J call TRBJ1-3, with 7 bases aligning to TRBD1. V shed 3 bases, J shed 0 bases, and the junction held 17 bases outside the gene matches. Germline V lookup: CDR1 SGHDN, CDR2 FVKESK. This CDR3 region has 20 residues. CDR3 bases: TGTGCCAGCAGCCACCCCCCCCGGGACAGCTCTATAGGCTCTGGAAACACCATATATTTT. This codes for CASSHPPRDSSIGSGNTIYF.

Many counts were recorded for this clonotype. The chain couples TRBV7-9 to TRBJ1-1; TRBD1 aligns across 10 bases. Germline V gives CDR1 SEHNR, CDR2 FQNEAQ (reference sequence). The CDR3 has 12 amino acids. V gave up 6 bases and J gave up 10 bases; unmatched junction bases: 5. The CDR3, as DNA: TGTGCCAGCAGGGCGGACAGGGGGGTAGCTTTCTTT. Its protein is CASRADRGVAFF. The whole variable domain, filled in from reference TRBV7-9 and TRBJ1-1, reads DTGVSQNPRHKITKRGQNVTFRCDPISEHNRLYWYRQTLGQGPEFLTYFQNEAQLEKSRLLSDRFSAERPKGSFSTLEIQRTEQGDSAMYLCASRADRGVAFFGQGTRLTVV.

This clonotype was recorded at least ten times. V gene TRBV7-2 combines with J gene TRBJ2-7; 11 nucleotides agree with TRBD2. CDR3 length equals 15 residues. The V gene's germline CDR1 is SGHTA and CDR2 FQGNSA. After removal of 3 bases from V and 2 bases from J, the junction contained 3 bases not matched to a gene. The CDR3 spells CASSFSSGGPYEQYF. The CDR3 coding sequence is TGTGCCAGCAGCTTCTCTAGCGGGGGGCCCTACGAGCAGTACTTC.

Only a few counts were recorded for this clonotype. The V call is TRBV7-2, the J call TRBJ2-1; D unclear. Germline V gene lookup returns CDR1 SGHTA and CDR2 FQGNSA. V shed 5 bases and J shed 10 bases, with 15 bases lying between them. CDR3 length: 13 residues. DNA for the CDR3: TGTGCCAGCAGCCTGTATACAGTATCCGAGCAGTTCTTC. Its protein product is CASSLYTVSEQFF.

This clonotype was counted a few times. The CDR3 DNA reads TGTGCCAGCAGCGTCCGACAGGCTGAAAAACTGTTTTTT. It translates to CASSVRQAEKLFF. This chain connects TRBV14 to TRBJ1-4, with D possibly being TRBD1 (6 bases). The V gene lost 5 bases and the J gene lost 7 bases, with 11 bases spanning the gap. CDR1 is SGHDN, CDR2 FVKESK, per germline. This CDR3 is 13 amino acids long.

Comment on this clonotype: This may come from a read error, since a much larger clone is one base off. V usage is TRBV10-3 and J usage is TRBJ2-5, with unresolved D. With 4 bases removed from V and 3 bases from J, the gap between germline ends came to 15 bases. The CDR3 loop spans 15 amino acids. Germline V CDR1 and CDR2: ENHRY, SYGVKD. As DNA, the CDR3 is TGTGCCATCAGTGGGTCGAGGTCGGCAGAAGAGACCCAGTACTTC. Translating it yields CAISGSRSAEETQYF.

This rearrangement joins TRBV5-6 to TRBJ1-4; 7 bases match TRBD1. Germline trimming cut 1 base from V and 8 bases from J; bases unmatched to any gene: 17. Germline lookup yields CDR1 SGHDT and CDR2 YYEEEE. The length of the CDR3 is 18 residues. Here the CDR3 reads CASSLIICPPTGREKLFF. The CDR3 region has the DNA TGTGCCAGCAGCTTGATTATATGTCCGCCGACAGGGAGAGAAAAACTGTTTTTT.

In the case of this clonotype: A much larger clone differs from this one at a single base, so this may be a read error. V and J are TRBV7-6 and TRBJ2-1; D may be TRBD1 or TRBD2 (5 bases each). The J call may be incorrect, as the DNA end agrees better with TRBJ2-7. Germline V gene lookup returns CDR1 SGHVS and CDR2 FNYEAQ. The CDR3 runs to 16 residues. CDR3 nucleotide sequence: TGTGCCAGCAGCGTACGGGGCTTCTCCGGGGTTGATGAGCAGTACTTC. The encoded protein is CASSVRGFSGVDEQYF.

This chain links TRBV4-1 with TRBJ2-1; D possibly corresponds to TRBD2 (5 bases). Germline CDR1 is MGHRA and CDR2 is YSYEKL. CDR3 length: 17 amino acids. Trimming removed 4 bases at V and 0 bases at J, with 16 bases between. The CDR3 spells CASSPVPRGFSYNEQFF. The CDR3 DNA reads as TGCGCCAGCAGCCCGGTGCCCCGCGGGTTCTCCTACAATGAGCAGTTCTTC.

This clonotype has a count of ten or more. The chain joins TRBV10-3 to TRBJ2-1; 7 bases map to TRBD1. The CDR3 contains 15 residues. Unmatched junction bases numbered 7, after V lost 4 bases and J lost 4 bases. The germline gives CDR1 ENHRY, CDR2 SYGVKD. This chain's CDR3 is CAISVETGYYNEQFF. The CDR3 DNA reads TGTGCCATCAGTGTAGAGACAGGGTATTACAATGAGCAGTTCTTC.

This clonotype occurred many times. This sequence joins TRBV7-2 and TRBJ1-1, with 12 bases matching TRBD1. The CDR3 contains 17 residues. The V segment lost 2 bases and the J segment 0 bases; nucleotides outside the gene matches: 4. Germline V gene lookup returns CDR1 SGHTA and CDR2 FQGNSA. DNA of the CDR3: TGTGCCAGCAGCTTAAGGGACAGGGGGCCCATGAACACTGAAGCTTTCTTT. It translates to CASSLRDRGPMNTEAFF.

A remark on this clonotype: With a much larger clone just one base away, this may be a read error. The chain combines TRBV20-1 with TRBJ2-7; a possible D gene is TRBD1 (7 bases). Germline V gene lookup returns CDR1 DFQATT and CDR2 SNEGSKA (reference sequence). This CDR3 has 14 amino acids. The CDR3 coding sequence is TGCAGTGCTAGAGATCTTGGAGGGGGCTACGAGCAGTGCTTC. It encodes CSARDLGGGYEQCF.

As to this clonotype: This clone may be a read error of a much larger clone one base away. This chain links TRBV7-2 with TRBJ2-1, with 9 positions matching TRBD2. CDR1 and CDR2 (germline): SGHTA, FQGNSA. The CDR3 extends over 16 amino acids. The DNA for the CDR3 is TGTGCCAGCAGCTTAGTCGGCGGGGGGGTTTACAATAAGCAGTTCTTC. As protein: CASSLVGGGVYNKQFF.